What follows are 10 T cell receptor beta chains derived from one specimen sequenced in a study of CD8 T cells in ankylosing spondylitis. Study-level points and caveats: Among TCR beta sequences, a motif of eight highly homologous variants appeared characteristic of ankylosing spondylitis blood.

TCRdb itself ran the 5' RACE reads through MiXCR, one entry per CDR3 protein. The sample shows over 600,000 distinct CDR3 sequences, around 20% of them seen only once. Antigens for these TCRs are unknown. Source material: blood, either unsorted or a sorted T cell fraction (not recorded which). Source of these receptors: a male donor with ankylosing spondylitis.

The V and J genes are TRBV3-1 and TRBJ2-5; 8 bases agree with TRBD1. CDR3 length equals 16 residues. J lost 5 bases, V lost 0 bases, and 8 bases had no gene match. Germline assignment: CDR1 LGHDT and CDR2 YNNKEL (reference sequence). CDR3 nucleotide sequence: TGTGCCAGCAGCCAAGAGGATCGGACAGGGTCGGAGACCCAGTACTTC. Protein product: CASSQEDRTGSETQYF.

The genes are TRBV6-2 or TRBV6-3 and TRBJ2-7; D is unresolved. This CDR3 is built from 15 residues. Trimming left V 8 bases short and J 0 bases short, with 17 bases between. The germline gives CDR1 MNHEY, CDR2 SVGEGT. The chain's CDR3 is CASQRTTSSSYEQYF. For the CDR3, the DNA is TGTGCCAGCCAACGAACCACCTCCAGCTCCTACGAGCAGTACTTC.

The J gene is TRBJ1-1, the V gene TRBV12-3 or TRBV12-4, with D uncertain. V was pared by 0 bases and J by 4 bases, with 9 bases between. This CDR3 region has 14 residues. The CDR3 protein is CASSLASGSTEAFF. In DNA form, the CDR3 reads TGTGCCAGCAGTTTAGCATCGGGGAGCACTGAAGCTTTCTTT.

This clonotype was detected a few times. The J gene is TRBJ2-5, the V gene TRBV5-1; 10 bases are shared with TRBD2. The CDR3 totals 17 residues. Germline CDR1 is SGHRS and CDR2 is YFSETQ. After removal of 4 bases from V and 2 bases from J, the junction contained 11 bases not matched to a gene. CDR3 sequence (DNA): TGCGCCAGCAGCCGCGGATGGGATAGCGGGGGGCAAGAGACCCAGTACTTC. Protein sequence: CASSRGWDSGGQETQYF. Supplemented by reference TRBV5-1 and TRBJ2-5, the full variable domain reads KAGVTQTPRYLIKTRGQQVTLSCSPISGHRSVSWYQQTPGQGLQFLFEYFSETQRNKGNFPGRFSGRQFSNSRSEMNVSTLELGDSALYLCASSRGWDSGGQETQYFGPGTRLLVL.

Written as DNA, the CDR3 is TGTGCCAGTCAACCGGACTACACAGATACGCAGTATTTT. Residues: CASQPDYTDTQYF. The chain joins TRBV9 to TRBJ2-3; TRBD2 is a possible D gene (6 bases). The CDR3 extends over 13 amino acids. The V gene's germline CDR1 is SGDLS and CDR2 YYNGEE. The V end lost 8 bases, the J end lost 2 bases, and 12 bases lay between the germline ends.

This clonotype was observed at least ten times. This chain links TRBV10-3 with TRBJ2-7; 12 nucleotides align to TRBD1. There are 15 residues in the CDR3. The germline V gene has CDR1 ENHRY and CDR2 SYGVKD. V lost 4 bases, J lost 5 bases, and 6 bases stayed unmatched. CDR3 sequence: CAISAPGQGAHEQYF. CDR3 in DNA: TGTGCCATCAGTGCCCCGGGACAGGGGGCCCACGAGCAGTACTTC.

This chain connects TRBV5-1 to TRBJ2-7; TRBD2 aligns across 9 bases. CDR1 and CDR2 (germline): SGHRS, YFSETQ. V lost 1 base, J lost 3 bases, and 5 bases stayed unmatched. The CDR3 is made up of 15 amino acids. The CDR3 loop is CASSLMASGIYEQYF. The CDR3, as DNA: TGCGCCAGCAGCTTGATGGCTAGCGGGATCTACGAGCAGTACTTC.

The J gene is TRBJ2-1, the V gene TRBV7-9, with D perhaps TRBD1 (5 bases). V was trimmed by 1 base and J by 8 bases, leaving 12 bases between them. This CDR3 spans 14 amino acids. Germline-derived CDR1 and CDR2 are SEHNR and FQNEAQ (reference sequence). CDR3 amino acids: CASSLDPKGDEQFF. DNA of the CDR3: TGTGCCAGCAGCTTAGACCCTAAAGGGGATGAGCAGTTCTTC.

The chain couples TRBV13 to TRBJ2-2, with D perhaps given as TRBD1 or TRBD2 (5 bases each). This CDR3 contains 16 residues. V dropped 1 base and J dropped 2 bases, with 11 bases sitting between them. CDR1 and CDR2 from the germline V gene are PRHDT and FYEKMQ (reference sequence). Here the CDR3 reads CASSLEYGGNTGELFF. The CDR3, as DNA: TGTGCCAGCAGCTTAGAGTATGGGGGAAACACCGGGGAGCTGTTTTTT.

V usage is TRBV29-1 and J usage is TRBJ1-1, with D unresolved. Germline V gene sequence: CDR1 SQVTM, CDR2 ANQGSEA. CDR3 size: 12 residues. Trimming removed 6 bases from V and 3 bases from J, with 11 bases in between. The chain's CDR3 is CSVRRSDTEAFF. CDR3 DNA sequence: TGCAGCGTCCGCCGGTCGGACACTGAAGCTTTCTTT.